The rows below give T cell receptor beta chains drawn from one sample of a study of blood T cell repertoires in COVID-19. Assay used: immunoSEQ multiplex PCR; TCRdb lists only in-frame clones, some missing. The table lists approximately 150,000 clones, about 80% of them singletons. The sample taken for sequencing was peripheral blood. These receptors all stem from a man in his 70s who had recovered from COVID-19. The CDR3 runs from the conserved cysteine through the conserved F or W. D genes are given only for firm matches. Clone sizes are given selectively: once, few, many, or a class where the clone is expanded.

clone size,V gene,D gene,J gene,CDR3 DNA,CDR3 protein
NA,TRBV7-9,TRBD1,TRBJ1-2,TGTGCCAGCAGCTTTGGACAGGGGGTAGGTGGCTACACCTTC,CASSFGQGVGGYTF
NA,TRBV5-4,NA,TRBJ1-4,TGTGCCAGCAGCCGAGGAGGGACTAATGAAAAACTGTTTTTT,CASSRGGTNEKLFF
NA,TRBV11-2,TRBD2,TRBJ2-1,TGTGCCAGCAGCTTAGATTGGGGGGGTGAGCAGTTCTTC,CASSLDWGGEQFF
once,TRBV25-1,TRBD2,TRBJ2-1,TGTGCCAGCACGGCGGGAGGGGAGCAGTTCTTC,CASTAGGEQFF
NA,TRBV24-1,TRBD2,TRBJ2-2,TGTGCCACCAGTGACTTAGGGACTAGCGGGCCGGACACCGGGGAGCTGTTTTTT,CATSDLGTSGPDTGELFF
NA,TRBV18,TRBD1,TRBJ2-1,TGTGCCAGCTCACAAACAGGGGGCGACGACAATGAGCAGTTCTTC,CASSQTGGDDNEQFF
NA,TRBV9,NA,TRBJ1-3,TGTGCCAGCAGCGTTTCAGGCCCTGGAAACACCATATATTTT,CASSVSGPGNTIYF
NA,TRBV18,TRBD1,TRBJ2-3,TGTGCCAGCTCACCAAGGACAGGGGTTGCAGATACGCAGTATTTT,CASSPRTGVADTQYF
NA,TRBV3-1/TRBV3-2,NA,TRBJ1-2,TGTGCCAGCAGCCAAGATATGGGGAGGTATGGCTACACCTTC,CASSQDMGRYGYTF
NA,TRBV7-2,TRBD1,TRBJ1-1,TGTGCCAGCAGCCCGTTGACAGGGTTCACTGAAGCTTTCTTT,CASSPLTGFTEAFF
NA,TRBV28,NA,TRBJ1-3,TGTGCCAGCAGTCCACTCTCTGGAAACACCATATATTTT,CASSPLSGNTIYF
NA,TRBV5-1,TRBD2,TRBJ2-7,TGCGCCAGCAGCTCGCCCCAAGCGGGAGGGGGGAACGAGCAGTACTTC,CASSSPQAGGGNEQYF
NA,TRBV27,NA,TRBJ2-5,TGTGCCAGCAGCATCCGGGAAGGTCGGCTTCGGGAGTACTTC,CASSIREGRLREYF
NA,TRBV30,TRBD2,TRBJ2-5,TGTGCCTGGGGTAGCGGGAGCGGGGAGACCCAGTACTTC,CAWGSGSGETQYF
NA,TRBV18,NA,TRBJ1-5,TGTGCCAGCTCACCATACAGGGATCGCAATCAGCCCCAGCATTTT,CASSPYRDRNQPQHF
NA,TRBV11-3,TRBD1,TRBJ1-1,TGTGCCAGCAGCCCGGACAGGGGGAACACTGAAGCTTTCTTT,CASSPDRGNTEAFF
NA,TRBV14,TRBD2,TRBJ2-1,TGTGCCAGCAGCCCCGGGACTAGCGGGAGTTCTAGGCAGTTCTTC,CASSPGTSGSSRQFF
NA,TRBV2,TRBD2,TRBJ2-1,TGTGCCAGCACCCTAACTAGCGGGAGGAGCAATGAGCAGTTCTTC,CASTLTSGRSNEQFF
NA,TRBV30,TRBD1,TRBJ1-2,TGTGCCTGGAGGGGACAGGCCGACCCTAACTATGGCTACACCTTC,CAWRGQADPNYGYTF
NA,TRBV7-2,NA,TRBJ2-3,TGTGCCAGCAGCTCAGGTGGCCCTAGCACAGATACGCAGTATTTT,CASSSGGPSTDTQYF
once,TRBV5-4,NA,TRBJ1-4,TGTGCCAGCAGCCCACAGGGTTATGGTAATGAAAAACTGTTTTTT,CASSPQGYGNEKLFF
NA,TRBV5-1,NA,TRBJ1-3,TGCGCCAGCAGCCCGACAGGCATCTCTGGAAACACCATATATTTT,CASSPTGISGNTIYF
NA,TRBV4-2,NA,TRBJ2-5,TGTGCCAGCAGCCCGGAGGATGGAGCGAGACAAGAGACCCAGTACTTC,CASSPEDGARQETQYF
NA,TRBV6-6,NA,TRBJ1-5,TGTGCCAGCAGCCCAAGCAACTATCAGCCCCAGCATTTT,CASSPSNYQPQHF
NA,TRBV7-8,TRBD1,TRBJ1-1,TGTGCCAGCAGCACACGGACAGGCACTGAAGCTTTCTTT,CASSTRTGTEAFF
NA,TRBV5-1,TRBD1,TRBJ1-2,TGCGCCAGCAGCCCGGACAGGGGGACGAATGGCTACACCTTC,CASSPDRGTNGYTF
once,TRBV7-2,TRBD2,TRBJ2-2,TGTGCCAGCAGCTTACGGGACGGGAGGAGGGCCGGGGAGCTGTTTTTT,CASSLRDGRRAGELFF
NA,TRBV19,TRBD2,TRBJ2-1,TGTGCCAGTAGTATAAAGACTAGCGGGAGAGGGGAGCAGTTCTTC,CASSIKTSGRGEQFF
NA,TRBV6-5,TRBD1,TRBJ2-3,TGTGCCAGCAGTTACGCACAGGGGGCGGCAGATACGCAGTATTTT,CASSYAQGAADTQYF
NA,TRBV18,TRBD2,TRBJ2-5,TGTGCCAGCTCGCCCCCCAGGAGCGGGAGCACGGTAGAGACCCAGTACTTC,CASSPPRSGSTVETQYF
NA,TRBV23-1,NA,TRBJ2-1,TGCGCCAGCAGTCGAGGTGGGAGGCGTTGGGATGAGCAGTTCTTC,CASSRGGRRWDEQFF
NA,TRBV29-1,NA,TRBJ2-5,TGCAGCGTTGGGCAGGGCCAAGAGACCCAGTACTTC,CSVGQGQETQYF
NA,TRBV7-3,NA,TRBJ1-5,TGTGCCAGCAGCTTAATTAAGCAGGGGAATCAGCCCCAGCATTTT,CASSLIKQGNQPQHF
NA,TRBV6-1,NA,TRBJ1-6,TGTGCCAGCAGTGAGGACAGTTATCTCTCCTATAATTCACCCCTCCACTTT,CASSEDSYLSYNSPLHF
NA,TRBV7-2,TRBD1,TRBJ2-5,TGTGCCAGCAGCCTACCGGGACAGGGAGCGGAGACCCAGTACTTC,CASSLPGQGAETQYF
once,TRBV28,NA,TRBJ1-5,TGTGCCAGCAGCAAGGGGGGGCACGCTCAGCCCCAGCATTTT,CASSKGGHAQPQHF